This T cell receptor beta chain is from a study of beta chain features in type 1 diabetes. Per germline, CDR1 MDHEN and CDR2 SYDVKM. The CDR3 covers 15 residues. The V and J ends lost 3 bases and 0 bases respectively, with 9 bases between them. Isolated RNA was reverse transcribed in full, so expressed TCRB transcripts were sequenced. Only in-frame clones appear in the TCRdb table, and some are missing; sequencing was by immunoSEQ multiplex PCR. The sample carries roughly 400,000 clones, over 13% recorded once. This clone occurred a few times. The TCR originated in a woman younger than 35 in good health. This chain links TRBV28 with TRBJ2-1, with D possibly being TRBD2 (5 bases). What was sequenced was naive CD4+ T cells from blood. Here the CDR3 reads CASSFLRGSYNEQFF. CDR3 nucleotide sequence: TGTGCCAGCAGTTTTCTACGGGGCTCCTACAATGAGCAGTTCTTC. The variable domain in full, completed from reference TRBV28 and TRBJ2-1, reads DVKVTQSSRYLVKRTGEKVFLECVQDMDHENMFWYRQDPGLGLRLIYFSYDVKMKEKGDIPEGYSVSREKKERFSLILESASTNQTSMYLCASSFLRGSYNEQFFGPGTRLTVL.